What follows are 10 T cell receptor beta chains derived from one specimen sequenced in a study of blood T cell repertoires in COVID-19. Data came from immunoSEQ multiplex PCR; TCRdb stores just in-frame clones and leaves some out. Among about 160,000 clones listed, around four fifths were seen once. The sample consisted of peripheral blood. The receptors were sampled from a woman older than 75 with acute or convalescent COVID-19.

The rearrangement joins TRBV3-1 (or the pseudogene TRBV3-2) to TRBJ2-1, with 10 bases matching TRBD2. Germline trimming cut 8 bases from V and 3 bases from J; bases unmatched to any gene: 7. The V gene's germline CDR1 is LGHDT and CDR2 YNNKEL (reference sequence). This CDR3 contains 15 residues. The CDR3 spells CASGKLAGNYNEQFF. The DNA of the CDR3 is TGTGCCAGCGGCAAACTAGCGGGGAACTACAATGAGCAGTTCTTC.

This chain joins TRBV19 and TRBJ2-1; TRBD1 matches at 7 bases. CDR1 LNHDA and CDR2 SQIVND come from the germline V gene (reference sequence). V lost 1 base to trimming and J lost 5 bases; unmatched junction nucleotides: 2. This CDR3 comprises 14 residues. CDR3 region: CASSIGDRNNEQFF. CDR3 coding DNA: TGTGCCAGTAGTATAGGGGACAGAAACAATGAGCAGTTCTTC.

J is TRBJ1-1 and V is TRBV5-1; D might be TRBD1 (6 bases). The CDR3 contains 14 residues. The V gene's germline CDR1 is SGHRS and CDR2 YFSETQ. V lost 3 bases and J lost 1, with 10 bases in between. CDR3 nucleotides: TGCGCCAGCAGCTGGATGACAGGGAACACTGAAGCTTTCTTT. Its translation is CASSWMTGNTEAFF.

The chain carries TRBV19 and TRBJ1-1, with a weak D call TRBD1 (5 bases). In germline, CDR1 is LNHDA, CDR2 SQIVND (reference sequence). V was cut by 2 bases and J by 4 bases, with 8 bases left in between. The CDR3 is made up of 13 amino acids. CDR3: CASSISGITEAFF. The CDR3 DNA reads TGTGCCAGTAGTATATCAGGGATCACTGAAGCTTTCTTT.

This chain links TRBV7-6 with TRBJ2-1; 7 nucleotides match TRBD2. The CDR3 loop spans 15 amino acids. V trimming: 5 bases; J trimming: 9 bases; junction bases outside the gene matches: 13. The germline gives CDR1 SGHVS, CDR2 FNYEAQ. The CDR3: CASSPNGREFLEQFF. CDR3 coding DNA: TGTGCCAGCAGCCCAAACGGGCGGGAGTTTCTTGAGCAGTTCTTC.

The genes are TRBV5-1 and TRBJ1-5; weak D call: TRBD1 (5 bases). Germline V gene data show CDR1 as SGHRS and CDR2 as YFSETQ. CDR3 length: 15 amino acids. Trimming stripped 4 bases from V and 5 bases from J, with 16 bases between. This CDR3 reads CASSPWGVRDQPQHF. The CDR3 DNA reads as TGCGCCAGCAGCCCTTGGGGGGTTCGGGATCAGCCCCAGCATTTT.

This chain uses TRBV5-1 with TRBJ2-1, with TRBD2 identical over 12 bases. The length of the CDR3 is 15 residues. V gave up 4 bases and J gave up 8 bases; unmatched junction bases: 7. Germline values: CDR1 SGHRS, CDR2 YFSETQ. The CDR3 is CASSQTSGSFYEQFF. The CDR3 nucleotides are TGCGCCAGCAGCCAGACTAGCGGGAGTTTCTATGAGCAGTTCTTC.

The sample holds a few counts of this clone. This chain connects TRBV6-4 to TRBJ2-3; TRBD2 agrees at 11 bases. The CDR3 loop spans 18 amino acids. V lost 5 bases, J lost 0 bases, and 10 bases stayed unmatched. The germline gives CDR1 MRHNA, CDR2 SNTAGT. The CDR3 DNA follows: TGTGCCAGCAGTTCAGGGTGGGCTAGCGGGAGGAGCACAGATACGCAGTATTTT. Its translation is CASSSGWASGRSTDTQYF.

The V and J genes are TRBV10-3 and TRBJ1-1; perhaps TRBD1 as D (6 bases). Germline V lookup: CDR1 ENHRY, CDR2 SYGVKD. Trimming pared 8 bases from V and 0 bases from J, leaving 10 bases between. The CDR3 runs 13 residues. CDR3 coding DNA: TGTGCCATCGGCGGACAGCTGAACACTGAAGCTTTCTTT. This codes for CAIGGQLNTEAFF.

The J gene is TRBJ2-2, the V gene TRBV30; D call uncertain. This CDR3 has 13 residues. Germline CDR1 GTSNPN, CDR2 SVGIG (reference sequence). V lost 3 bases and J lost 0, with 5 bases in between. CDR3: CAWSQTNTGELFF. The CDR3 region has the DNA TGTGCCTGGAGCCAGACGAACACCGGGGAGCTGTTTTTT.